What follows are 28 T cell receptor gamma chains derived from one specimen sequenced in a study of gammadelta T cells in human blood. TCRdb re-called the RT-PCR reads via CATT. The sample includes 300 to 350 gamma-chain clones, roughly 10% of them seen just once. The sequenced material came from non-Vgamma9Vdelta2 gamma-delta T cells from adult blood. Every receptor here comes from a human donor.

This clone appeared once. This likely stems from a read error, as it lies one base from a far larger clone. The same CDR3 is also encoded by other DNA sequences in this sample. The chain carries TRGV9 and TRGJ1 or TRGJ2. The trim removed 0 bases at V and 13 bases at J, leaving 6 bases unmatched. Germline V gene data show CDR1 as GITISATS and CDR2 as ISYDGTV (reference sequence). CDR3 length: 11 residues. The CDR3 DNA is TGTGCCTTGTGGGAGGTGCGGGGAAAACTCTTT. Residues: CALWEVRGKLF.

The J gene is TRGJ1 or TRGJ2, the V gene TRGV4. The V gene end was trimmed by 0 bases and the J gene end by 6 bases; junction bases not matched to a gene: 5. The germline V gene has CDR1 EGSTGY and CDR2 YDSYTSSV. The CDR3 length is 13 residues. The DNA of the CDR3 is TGTGCCACCTGGGATGGGCGAAGTTATAAGAAACTCTTT. Translation: CATWDGRSYKKLF.

This clone is large by share. The V gene is TRGV3, the J gene TRGJ1 or TRGJ2. Germline V gene lookup returns CDR1 VTNTFY and CDR2 YDVSTARD (reference sequence). This CDR3 is 13 amino acids long. After removal of 1 base from V and 4 bases from J, the junction contained 4 bases not matched to a gene. CDR3 in DNA: TGTGCCACCTGGGACAGTCAGTATTATAAGAAACTCTTT. Translated: CATWDSQYYKKLF.

This clone turned up a few times. The chain joins TRGV9 to TRGJ1 or TRGJ2. V lost 0 bases to trimming and J lost 4 bases; unmatched junction nucleotides: 9. CDR1 is GITISATS and CDR2 is ISYDGTV in the germline V gene (reference sequence). This CDR3 is 15 amino acids long. The CDR3 sequence: CALWEVPYGYYKKLF. The CDR3 DNA follows: TGTGCCTTGTGGGAGGTGCCGTATGGGTATTATAAGAAACTCTTT.

The V and J genes are TRGV10 and TRGJ1 or TRGJ2. TRGV10 is recorded as an ORF, its role being uncertain. Trimming cost V 8 bases and J 6 bases; bases outside gene matches: 11. CDR3 length equals 13 residues. The CDR3 DNA is TGTGCTGCGTGGGATTGGGCGGGTTATAAGAAACTCTTT. This translates into CAAWDWAGYKKLF.

This clone ranks as hyperexpanded. This chain links TRGV9 with TRGJ1 or TRGJ2. With 1 base clipped from V and 0 bases from J, the junction kept 3 bases outside the gene matches. CDR1 is GITISATS and CDR2 is ISYDGTV in the germline V gene (reference sequence). This CDR3 spans 14 amino acids. As DNA, the CDR3 is TGTGCCTTGTGGGAGGTCGTGAATTATTATAAGAAACTCTTT. Translating gives CALWEVVNYYKKLF.

This clone is large by share. The V call is TRGV5, the J call TRGJ1 or TRGJ2. Germline values: CDR1 VINAFY, CDR2 YDVSNSKD. The CDR3 consists of 13 residues. The trim removed 0 bases at V and 6 bases at J, leaving 5 bases unmatched. CDR3 in DNA: TGTGCCACCTGGGACAGGCGGGGTTATAAGAAACTCTTT. This gives the protein CATWDRRGYKKLF.

The chain recombines TRGV3 with TRGJ1 or TRGJ2. Germline trimming cut 1 base from V and 3 bases from J; bases unmatched to any gene: 9. CDR1 and CDR2 (germline): VTNTFY, YDVSTARD (reference sequence). The CDR3 runs 15 residues. For the CDR3, the DNA is TGTGCCACCTGGGACAGCCCCCATACTTATTATAAGAAACTCTTT. Its protein product is CATWDSPHTYYKKLF.

A remark on this clone: A single base is all that separates this from a far larger clone, so a read error is likely. The chain joins TRGV8 to TRGJ1 or TRGJ2. Germline loops: CDR1 VENAVY, CDR2 YDSYNSRV. This CDR3 spans 15 amino acids. As DNA, the CDR3 is TGTGCCACCTGGGCCCTACGTAAGAATTATTATAAGAACCTCTTT. Amino acid sequence: CATWALRKNYYKNLF.

This rearrangement joins TRGV4 to TRGJ1 or TRGJ2. CDR1 is EGSTGY and CDR2 is YDSYTSSV in the germline V gene. After removal of 2 bases from V and 6 bases from J, the junction contained 4 bases not matched to a gene. The CDR3 contains 12 residues. The CDR3 reads CATWDVGYKKLF. In DNA, the CDR3 is TGTGCCACCTGGGATGTAGGTTATAAGAAACTCTTT.

Relative to its sample, this clone is hyperexpanded (1% or more). The genes are TRGV9 and TRGJ1 or TRGJ2. Germline V gives CDR1 GITISATS, CDR2 ISYDGTV (reference sequence). V lost 2 bases and J lost 1; bases outside the gene matches: 2. The length of the CDR3 is 13 residues. CDR3 in DNA: TGTGCCTTGTGGGAGGGAAATTATTATAAGAAACTCTTT. Amino acid sequence: CALWEGNYYKKLF.

This clone was seen a handful of times. The rearrangement joins TRGV8 to TRGJ1 or TRGJ2. The CDR3 runs to 13 residues. Germline CDR1 and CDR2: VENAVY and YDSYNSRV. With 0 bases clipped from V and 6 bases from J, the junction kept 5 bases outside the gene matches. The CDR3 sequence is CATWDRLLYKKLF. The CDR3 DNA is TGTGCCACCTGGGATAGGCTCCTTTATAAGAAACTCTTT.

Relative to its sample, this clone is large. J is TRGJP2 and V is TRGV5P. TRGV5P is a pseudogene locus. The CDR3 totals 14 residues. The DNA for the CDR3 is TGTGCCACCTGGGGAGTTGATAGTGATTGGATCAAGACGTTT. Protein sequence: CATWGVDSDWIKTF.

By sample share, this clone is large. The V gene is TRGV4, the J gene TRGJ1 or TRGJ2. Losses at the gene ends were 2 bases for V and 2 bases for J; bases not matched to a gene: 15. Germline CDR1 is EGSTGY and CDR2 is YDSYTSSV. CDR3 size: 17 residues. CDR3 in amino acids: CATWDERGVLYYYKKLF. The CDR3 bases are TGTGCCACCTGGGATGAACGCGGGGTACTCTATTATTATAAGAAACTCTTT.

In its sample, this clone is large (0.1 to 1%). The rearrangement uses TRGV8 and TRGJP1. J was trimmed by 8 bases and V by 0 bases; bases with no gene match: 3. Per the germline V gene, CDR1 is VENAVY and CDR2 is YDSYNSRV. The CDR3 loop spans 13 amino acids. The CDR3 region has the DNA TGTGCCACCTGGGATAGGAGAGGTTGGTTCAAGATATTT. Amino acid sequence: CATWDRRGWFKIF.

This clone is large (0.1 to 1%). Within the sample, other DNA sequences also encode this same CDR3. V usage is TRGV9 and J usage is TRGJ1 or TRGJ2. The germline CDR1 and CDR2 sequences are GITISATS and ISYDGTV (reference sequence). The CDR3 spans 12 residues. Germline trimming cut 0 bases from V and 7 bases from J; bases unmatched to any gene: 3. The CDR3 sequence: CALWEVRYKKLF. As DNA, the CDR3 is TGTGCCTTGTGGGAGGTGCGCTATAAGAAACTCTTT.

The rearrangement uses TRGV9 and TRGJ1 or TRGJ2. The length of the CDR3 is 12 residues. Germline CDR1 reads GITISATS; CDR2 reads ISYDGTV (reference sequence). Germline trimming cut 3 bases from V and 7 bases from J; bases unmatched to any gene: 6. This CDR3 reads CALWEFRYKKLF. DNA of the CDR3: TGTGCCTTGTGGGAGTTTCGATATAAGAAACTCTTT.

By proportion, this clone is large. V gene TRGV9 combines with J gene TRGJ1 or TRGJ2. Looked up from germline, CDR1 is GITISATS and CDR2 is ISYDGTV (reference sequence). The length of the CDR3 is 17 residues. V was clipped by 0 bases and J by 4 bases; unmatched bases: 15. As DNA, the CDR3 is TGTGCCTTGTGGGAGGTGCACTACCACCCGACCTATTATAAGAAACTCTTT. It translates to CALWEVHYHPTYYKKLF.

This clone is labeled as large (0.1 to 1%). This rearrangement joins TRGV4 to TRGJP2. The trim removed 10 bases at V and 4 bases at J, leaving 6 bases unmatched. Germline V gene sequence: CDR1 EGSTGY, CDR2 YDSYTSSV. There are 12 residues in the CDR3. The CDR3 DNA reads TGTGCCACTCTGTCTAGTGATTGGATCAAGACGTTT. This gives the protein CATLSSDWIKTF.

This clone showed up just a few times. The chain combines TRGV8 with TRGJ1 or TRGJ2. Germline V gene lookup returns CDR1 VENAVY and CDR2 YDSYNSRV. This CDR3 is built from 13 residues. J lost 2 bases, V lost 6 bases, and 7 bases had no gene match. The CDR3 sequence: CATWTSYYYKKLF. In nucleotides, the CDR3 is TGTGCCACCTGGACCTCCTATTATTATAAGAAACTCTTT.

This clone is labeled as large. The chain employs TRGV9 and TRGJ1 or TRGJ2. Per germline, CDR1 GITISATS and CDR2 ISYDGTV (reference sequence). The junction had 14 bases not matched to a gene; V was cut back by 2 bases and J by 4 bases. The CDR3 has 16 residues. This CDR3 is CALWEAPERLYYKKLF. The DNA of the CDR3 is TGTGCCTTGTGGGAGGCGCCGGAGCGCTTATATTATAAGAAACTCTTT.

By share, this clone ranks as large. The gene calls are TRGV2 and TRGJ1 or TRGJ2. The germline gives CDR1 EGSNGY, CDR2 YDSYNSKV. The CDR3 spans 13 residues. Trimming cost V 0 bases and J 7 bases; bases outside gene matches: 6. CDR3 bases: TGTGCCACCTGGGACGGGCCGCGATATAAGAAACTCTTT. Protein sequence: CATWDGPRYKKLF.

A remark on this clone: A read error is likely here: a far larger clone is one base away. Distinct nucleotide sequences in the sample also encode this CDR3. The V and J genes are TRGV9 and TRGJP. Germline values: CDR1 GITISATS, CDR2 ISYDGTV (reference sequence). The CDR3 has 18 residues. CDR3 nucleotide sequence: TGTGCCTTGTGGGAGGCCCCGATCAAAGAGTTGGGAAAAAAAATCAAGGTATTT. Translating gives CALWEAPIKELGKKIKVF.

This clone qualifies as large. This chain uses TRGV2 with TRGJ1 or TRGJ2. V trimming: 0 bases; J trimming: 1 base; junction bases outside the gene matches: 0. This CDR3 is 13 amino acids long. From germline, CDR1 is EGSNGY and CDR2 YDSYNSKV. Written as DNA, the CDR3 is TGTGCCACCTGGGACGGGAATTATTATAAGAAACTCTTT. This sequence encodes CATWDGNYYKKLF.

Judged by abundance, this clone is large. The gene calls are TRGV9 and TRGJ1 or TRGJ2. Germline V gene data show CDR1 as GITISATS and CDR2 as ISYDGTV (reference sequence). The length of the CDR3 is 14 residues. V was pared by 0 bases and J by 11 bases, with 13 bases of the junction left unmatched. The CDR3: CALWEVHGRSEKLF. In DNA form, the CDR3 reads TGTGCCTTGTGGGAGGTGCATGGTAGATCGGAGAAACTCTTT.

This clone has just a few counts. The gene calls are TRGV2 and TRGJ1 or TRGJ2. V lost 0 bases and J lost 1; bases outside the gene matches: 6. The germline gives CDR1 EGSNGY, CDR2 YDSYNSKV. The CDR3 totals 15 residues. The CDR3 region has the DNA TGTGCCACCTGGGACGGGCGCGAAAATTATTATAAGAAACTCTTT. Its translation is CATWDGRENYYKKLF.

The table lists this clone with a few counts. The chain carries TRGV4 and TRGJ1 or TRGJ2. Germline-derived CDR1 and CDR2 are EGSTGY and YDSYTSSV. The CDR3 has 13 amino acids. Germline trimming cut 9 bases from V and 3 bases from J; bases unmatched to any gene: 11. The CDR3 is CATPRGFYYKKLF. Here the CDR3 DNA reads TGTGCCACCCCGCGAGGGTTTTATTATAAGAAACTCTTT.

Within the sample, this clone is hyperexpanded. Other DNA sequences within the sample encode an identical CDR3. The V gene is TRGV9, the J gene TRGJ1 or TRGJ2. The CDR3 sequence is 11 residues long. Per the germline V gene, CDR1 is GITISATS and CDR2 is ISYDGTV (reference sequence). V lost 0 bases, J lost 12 bases, and 5 bases stayed unmatched. The CDR3 DNA follows: TGTGCCTTGTGGGAGGTGCGGGGGAAACTCTTT. It is translated as CALWEVRGKLF.